One sample yielded the 17 T cell receptor beta chains listed below, sequenced in a study of T cells in Graves' hyperthyroidism and ophthalmopathy. RNA transcripts yielded amplified TCR beta CDR3 regions. TCR CDR3 regions were first amplified by RT-PCR with HTBI primers. MiXCR was run by TCRdb on the multiplex PCR reads, yielding one entry per CDR3 protein. Of roughly 250,000 distinct CDR3 sequences listed, approximately 16% are singletons. The sample consisted of blood. Source of these receptors: a woman aged 18-29 years with Graves' ophthalmopathy.

This clonotype came up many times. V usage is TRBV4-2 and J usage is TRBJ1-1; D call uncertain. The V end lost 2 bases, the J end lost 6 bases, and 13 bases lay between the germline ends. This CDR3 is built from 14 residues. Germline lookup yields CDR1 LGHNA and CDR2 YNFKEQ. CDR3: CASSQHSAFAEAFF. For the CDR3, the DNA is TGTGCCAGCAGCCAACATAGTGCTTTCGCTGAAGCTTTCTTT.

This clonotype was detected many times. CDR3 sequence (DNA): TGCAGTGCTAGAGATCAAGGCATTTACACCTTC. It translates to CSARDQGIYTF. The genes are TRBV20-1 and TRBJ1-2; D ambiguous. The CDR3 has 11 amino acids. V dropped 0 bases and J dropped 11 bases, with 10 bases sitting between them. Germline-derived CDR1 and CDR2 are DFQATT and SNEGSKA (reference sequence).

J is TRBJ2-6 and V is TRBV7-9, with D possibly called TRBD1 or TRBD2 (5 bases each). V was shortened by 5 bases and J by 1 base, with 15 bases between the two germline ends. The CDR3 spans 17 residues. CDR1 and CDR2 (germline): SEHNR, FQNEAQ (reference sequence). The CDR3 region is CASSPNKGPSGANVLTF. The DNA of the CDR3 is TGTGCCAGCAGCCCGAATAAGGGACCGTCTGGGGCCAACGTCCTGACTTTC.

This clonotype was seen many times. The chain is built from TRBV18 and TRBJ1-2; D gene uncertain. This CDR3 comprises 15 residues. V was pared by 2 bases and J by 0 bases, with 10 bases between. Germline lookup yields CDR1 KGHSH and CDR2 LQKENI. The CDR3 is CASSPSSETNYGYTF. The CDR3 DNA is TGTGCCAGCTCACCATCGTCGGAAACTAACTATGGCTACACCTTC. Drawing the rest from reference TRBV18 and TRBJ1-2, the complete variable domain is NAGVMQNPRHLVRRRGQEARLRCSPMKGHSHVYWYRQLPEEGLKFMVYLQKENIIDESGMPKERFSAEFPKEGPSILRIQQVVRGDSAAYFCASSPSSETNYGYTFGSGTRLTVV.

In its sample, this clonotype was seen many times. The rearrangement uses TRBV5-6 and TRBJ1-1; no firm D call. Per germline, CDR1 SGHDT and CDR2 YYEEEE. V lost 2 bases, J lost 12 bases, and 20 bases lay in between. The CDR3 has 14 amino acids. The DNA for the CDR3 is TGTGCCAGCAGCTTATACCTGGACCGAGAGGGTACTTTCTTT. Translating gives CASSLYLDREGTFF.

This clonotype was seen a handful of times. The V and J genes are TRBV14 and TRBJ1-6; D is undetermined. V gave up 4 bases and J gave up 7 bases, with 5 bases separating them. The CDR3 is 12 amino acids. In germline, CDR1 is SGHDN, CDR2 FVKESK. This CDR3 reads CASSRPNSPLHF. The CDR3 region has the DNA TGTGCCAGCAGCCGCCCCAATTCACCCCTCCACTTT.

This clonotype was counted many times. The gene calls are TRBV7-2 and TRBJ1-2; D is unclear. Germline V gene data show CDR1 as SGHTA and CDR2 as FQGNSA. The V and J ends lost 0 bases and 2 bases respectively, with 10 bases between them. CDR3 length: 15 amino acids. As DNA, the CDR3 is TGTGCCAGCAGCTTAGCGGTGCAGCCCAACTATGGCTACACCTTC. It yields the protein CASSLAVQPNYGYTF.

Ten or more counts support this clonotype. The gene calls are TRBV11-3 and TRBJ1-1; D gene ambiguous. Trimming stripped 0 bases from V and 7 bases from J, with 9 bases between. The CDR3 runs 13 residues. CDR1 is SGHNT, CDR2 YENEEA, per germline. CDR3 protein: CASSLDLIGEAFF. DNA of the CDR3: TGTGCCAGCAGCTTAGATCTGATCGGTGAAGCTTTCTTT.

This clonotype was picked up many times. The chain joins TRBV11-3 to TRBJ1-2; D gene unclear. V shed 3 bases and J shed 3 bases, with 14 bases lying between them. CDR3 length: 15 amino acids. In germline, CDR1 is SGHNT, CDR2 YENEEA. The CDR3 here is CASSFSSGSDYGYTF. For the CDR3, the DNA is TGTGCCAGCAGCTTTAGTTCGGGATCGGACTATGGCTACACCTTC.

This clonotype showed up many times. The V and J genes are TRBV4-2 and TRBJ1-1; D might be TRBD1 (5 bases). The germline V and J ends were trimmed by 0 bases and 3 bases, with 11 bases remaining between them. Germline V gene lookup returns CDR1 LGHNA and CDR2 YNFKEQ. The CDR3 spans 15 residues. The CDR3, as DNA: TGTGCCAGCAGCCAAGATAGCGGGGGTGACACTGAAGCTTTCTTT. Its translation is CASSQDSGGDTEAFF.

This clonotype showed up many times. The V and J genes are TRBV28 and TRBJ2-7; 7 bases line up with TRBD1. Germline trimming cut 6 bases from V and 4 bases from J; bases unmatched to any gene: 9. Per germline, CDR1 MDHEN and CDR2 SYDVKM. This CDR3 comprises 14 residues. CDR3 region: CASRRQGDRYEQYF. CDR3 sequence (DNA): TGTGCCAGCAGACGACAGGGCGATCGGTACGAGCAGTACTTC.

There are many counts of this clonotype. This chain joins TRBV10-3 and TRBJ1-2; TRBD1 aligns across 7 bases. Germline lookup yields CDR1 ENHRY and CDR2 SYGVKD. The CDR3 runs 12 residues. The trim removed 3 bases at V and 8 bases at J, leaving 3 bases unmatched. CDR3 in DNA: TGTGCCATCAGTGAAAACAGGGGCGGCTACACCTTC. Amino acids: CAISENRGGYTF.

This clonotype was seen a few times. The V call is TRBV6-4, the J call TRBJ2-3; TRBD1 matches 12 bases. The germline CDR1 and CDR2 sequences are MRHNA and SNTAGT. The CDR3 consists of 15 residues. With V trimmed by 0 bases and J by 6 bases, 1 base remained unmatched. The CDR3 sequence is CASSDSGTGGDTQYF. CDR3 in DNA: TGTGCCAGCAGTGACTCTGGGACAGGGGGCGATACGCAGTATTTT.

The chain uses TRBV5-5 and TRBJ1-5, with 8 bases lining up with TRBD1. The CDR3 length is 16 residues. The germline CDR1 and CDR2 sequences are SGHKS and YYEKEE (reference sequence). Unmatched junction bases numbered 7, after V lost 1 base and J lost 4 bases. The CDR3 coding sequence is TGTGCCAGCAGCTTGATGGCACAGGGGGTGAATCAGCCCCAGCATTTT. It codes for CASSLMAQGVNQPQHF.

There are many counts of this clonotype. The V gene is TRBV12-3 or TRBV12-4, the J gene TRBJ2-5; D may be TRBD2 (6 bases). The CDR3 consists of 14 residues. With 5 bases removed from V and 4 bases from J, the gap between germline ends came to 14 bases. CDR3: CASSPTSFVETQYF. The CDR3 region has the DNA TGTGCCAGCAGTCCGACTAGTTTCGTAGAGACCCAGTACTTC.

This clonotype was seen many times. The rearrangement links TRBV6-1 to TRBJ1-2; TRBD1 matches 9 bases. The V gene's germline CDR1 is MNHNS and CDR2 SASEGT. Trimming removed 7 bases from V and 6 bases from J; junction bases left unmatched: 12. The CDR3 covers 15 residues. CDR3 in amino acids: CASTKIAGQGDGYTF. The DNA for the CDR3 is TGTGCCAGCACCAAGATAGCGGGACAGGGAGATGGCTACACCTTC.

This clonotype was seen more than once but under ten times. The rearrangement joins TRBV5-4 to TRBJ1-1; TRBD1 is a possible D gene (5 bases). V was shortened by 0 bases and J by 4 bases, with 13 bases between the two germline ends. Germline V gene sequence: CDR1 SGHNT, CDR2 YYREEE (reference sequence). This CDR3 contains 15 residues. The CDR3, as DNA: TGTGCCAGCAGCTTGGTATCAGGGCAAGGCACTGAAGCTTTCTTT. This gives the protein CASSLVSGQGTEAFF.